Shown below are 27 T cell receptor beta chains from a single sample sequenced in a study of T cell repertoires in cytomegalovirus infection. These receptors' antigens are unknown. TCRdb re-derived calls from the reads in MiXCR, one entry per CDR3 protein. The sample carries hundreds of thousands of distinct CDR3 sequences, roughly 46% recorded once. The input for sequencing was cultured PBMCs, taken from culture after CMV antigen stimulation. The receptors here all came from a human donor in good health (CMV status not recorded). Some clones in this sample may be carry-over from other donors' samples.

This clonotype was counted between two and nine times. The genes are TRBV7-2 and TRBJ2-7, with no clear D. CDR3 length equals 13 residues. The germline V and J ends were trimmed by 5 bases and 4 bases, with 12 bases remaining between them. Germline V lookup: CDR1 SGHTA, CDR2 FQGNSA. The CDR3 protein is CASSRPWVYEQYF. The CDR3 nucleotides read TGTGCCAGCAGCCGTCCATGGGTTTACGAGCAGTACTTC.

V usage is TRBV6-1 and J usage is TRBJ2-7; 9 positions agree with TRBD1. The CDR3 has 15 amino acids. CDR1 and CDR2 (germline): MNHNS, SASEGT. With 5 bases clipped from V and 6 bases from J, the junction kept 11 bases outside the gene matches. The CDR3 protein is CASSLTGGAFGEQYF. In DNA form, the CDR3 reads TGTGCCAGCAGTCTTACAGGGGGCGCCTTCGGCGAGCAGTACTTC.

This clonotype was observed once. The chain joins TRBV28 to TRBJ2-1; D may be TRBD2 (6 bases). The CDR3 totals 15 residues. Trimming pared 4 bases from V and 4 bases from J, leaving 14 bases between. Germline CDR1 and CDR2: MDHEN and SYDVKM. The DNA for the CDR3 is TGTGCCAGCAGTTACAGGCGGGACCCTTACAATGAGCAGTTCTTC. Amino acids: CASSYRRDPYNEQFF.

This clonotype was observed many times. The gene calls are TRBV7-2 and TRBJ2-3; 9 bases align to TRBD2. This CDR3 spans 17 amino acids. Trimming at V came to 0 bases and at J to 4 bases, leaving 8 bases not matched to a gene. Germline lookup yields CDR1 SGHTA and CDR2 FQGNSA. DNA for the CDR3: TGTGCCAGCAGCTTAGCATGGCGGGGGGGACCCCCAGATACGCAGTATTTT. Translated, it gives CASSLAWRGGPPDTQYF.

This clonotype was detected a few times. The chain employs TRBV6-1 and TRBJ1-2; D possibly corresponds to TRBD1 (6 bases). CDR3 length: 15 residues. V gave up 3 bases and J gave up 4 bases, with 15 bases separating them. Germline assignment: CDR1 MNHNS and CDR2 SASEGT. CDR3 sequence reads: CASSDFGGHRYGYTF. The CDR3 bases are TGTGCCAGCAGTGATTTTGGGGGGCACCGCTATGGCTACACCTTC.

The gene calls are TRBV6-2 or TRBV6-3 and TRBJ1-1; D may be TRBD1 (5 bases). The germline gives CDR1 MNHEY, CDR2 SVGEGT. With 8 bases removed from V and 4 bases from J, the gap between germline ends came to 20 bases. The CDR3 spans 15 residues. The chain's CDR3 is CASRPHTGLSTEAFF. In DNA form, the CDR3 reads TGTGCCAGCCGTCCACATACAGGCTTGAGCACTGAAGCTTTCTTT.

This chain connects TRBV7-2 to TRBJ2-7; no clear D. The CDR3 is 13 residues long. Germline V gene lookup returns CDR1 SGHTA and CDR2 FQGNSA. Deletions cut 5 bases from V and 2 bases from J, with 10 bases between. CDR3: CASSLSSTYEQYF. DNA for the CDR3: TGTGCCAGCAGCCTAAGCTCCACCTACGAGCAGTACTTC.

This clonotype was observed once. The rearrangement links TRBV7-2 to TRBJ2-5; D is ambiguous. The V and J ends lost 7 bases and 2 bases respectively, with 14 bases between them. Germline V gives CDR1 SGHTA, CDR2 FQGNSA. The CDR3 is 14 amino acids. CDR3 sequence reads: CASTRGPGQETQYF. In DNA, the CDR3 is TGTGCCAGCACCCGAGGCCCCGGGCAAGAGACCCAGTACTTC.

This clonotype was picked up a small number of times. The chain joins TRBV7-9 to TRBJ2-6; 8 bases line up with TRBD1. The CDR3 totals 17 residues. Germline values: CDR1 SEHNR, CDR2 FQNEAQ (reference sequence). Unmatched junction bases numbered 8, after V lost 5 bases and J lost 2 bases. CDR3 nucleotides: TGTGCCAGCAGCCAGACAGGGGATCGGGCTGGGGCCAACGTCCTGACTTTC. Translated, it gives CASSQTGDRAGANVLTF.

V gene TRBV7-2 combines with J gene TRBJ2-5, with D possibly called TRBD1 or TRBD2 (5 bases each). CDR3 length: 13 amino acids. Germline CDR1 SGHTA, CDR2 FQGNSA. Trimming took off 3 bases at V and 5 bases at J, with 10 bases between the two ends. This chain's CDR3 is CASSFGGIETQYF. CDR3 sequence (DNA): TGTGCCAGCAGCTTTGGGGGAATCGAGACCCAGTACTTC.

This clonotype came up many times. V and J are TRBV7-6 and TRBJ2-5; 7 bases agree with TRBD2. Germline CDR1 SGHVS, CDR2 FNYEAQ. V dropped 0 bases and J dropped 5; count of bases not matched to a gene: 12. The CDR3 contains 17 residues. CDR3 sequence: CASSLAEFSQGGETQYF. The CDR3 DNA reads TGTGCCAGCAGCTTAGCGGAATTTTCGCAGGGAGGGGAGACCCAGTACTTC.

The chain carries TRBV7-2 and TRBJ2-3; D gene ambiguous. V gave up 4 bases and J gave up 1 base, with 18 bases separating them. The CDR3 covers 17 residues. The germline gives CDR1 SGHTA, CDR2 FQGNSA. The CDR3 coding sequence is TGTGCCAGCAGCTCGGTCGCGGAACAGATTCGCACAGATACGCAGTATTTT. Its translation is CASSSVAEQIRTDTQYF.

This CDR3 reads CASSSGLAGEVGELFF. CDR3 bases: TGTGCCAGCAGCTCAGGACTAGCGGGAGAGGTCGGGGAGCTGTTTTTT. J is TRBJ2-2 and V is TRBV7-2; 13 nucleotides match TRBD2. Losses at the gene ends were 4 bases for V and 7 bases for J; bases not matched to a gene: 6. Germline values: CDR1 SGHTA, CDR2 FQGNSA. This CDR3 has 16 residues.

This clonotype was found a few times. V usage is TRBV2 and J usage is TRBJ2-7; the match to TRBD1 covers 7 bases. Losses at the gene ends were 5 bases for V and 4 bases for J; bases not matched to a gene: 8. The germline V gene encodes CDR1 SNHLY and CDR2 FYNNEI. CDR3 length: 14 residues. The CDR3 nucleotides are TGTGCCAGCAGTTCCGGGACAGCGCCATACGAGCAGTACTTC. Protein product: CASSSGTAPYEQYF.

This clonotype was found a few times. The genes are TRBV6-8 and TRBJ2-2; D possibly corresponds to TRBD2 (6 bases). Germline V gene lookup returns CDR1 MNHGY and CDR2 SAAAGT. The V end was cut by 6 bases, the J end by 5 bases, with 16 bases between. This CDR3 spans 15 amino acids. The CDR3 loop is CASRSLAKGTGELFF. CDR3 bases: TGTGCCAGCAGGTCCCTAGCGAAAGGGACCGGGGAGCTGTTTTTT.

In this sample, this clonotype turned up a few times. This rearrangement joins TRBV7-6 to TRBJ2-1, with 10 positions matching TRBD2. V lost 7 bases to trimming and J lost 13 bases; unmatched junction nucleotides: 22. CDR3 size: 17 residues. CDR1 is SGHVS, CDR2 FNYEAQ, per germline. The CDR3 DNA reads as TGTGCCAGCACCTCCTCGAAGGAGCGGGGGGGCCTATTCGTTCAGTTCTTC. It translates to CASTSSKERGGLFVQFF.

The CDR3 loop reads CASSSRSGRLYGYTF. CDR3 coding DNA: TGTGCCAGCAGCTCTCGGTCGGGACGTCTTTATGGCTACACCTTC. The chain joins TRBV7-2 to TRBJ1-2; TRBD1 is a possible D gene (5 bases). The CDR3 consists of 15 residues. The V gene lost 4 bases and the J gene lost 5 bases, with 17 bases spanning the gap. Germline V lookup: CDR1 SGHTA, CDR2 FQGNSA. The complete variable domain, with remaining parts taken from reference TRBV7-2 and TRBJ1-2, reads GAGVSQSPSNKVTEKGKDVELRCDPISGHTALYWYRQSLGQGLEFLIYFQGNSAPDKSGLPSDRFSAERTGGSVSTLTIQRTQQEDSAVYLCASSSRSGRLYGYTFGSGTRLTVV.

The gene calls are TRBV9 and TRBJ1-2; D is unresolved. Germline-derived CDR1 and CDR2 are SGDLS and YYNGEE. The germline V and J ends were trimmed by 0 bases and 3 bases, with 3 bases remaining between them. The length of the CDR3 is 12 residues. The CDR3 loop reads CASSVVDYGYTF. The CDR3 DNA is TGTGCCAGCAGCGTAGTAGACTATGGCTACACCTTC.

This clonotype was counted a few times. The genes are TRBV12-3 or TRBV12-4 and TRBJ2-5; a possible D gene is TRBD2 (7 bases). Trimming took 0 bases from V and 7 from J, leaving 24 bases between them. The CDR3 runs 18 residues. CDR3 in amino acids: CASSLAGRGAIVSWTQYF. DNA for the CDR3: TGTGCCAGCAGTTTAGCAGGTCGGGGGGCGATTGTTAGTTGGACCCAGTACTTC.

The chain combines TRBV6-1 with TRBJ2-1; D gene unclear. This CDR3 has 14 amino acids. V was trimmed by 7 bases and J by 0 bases, leaving 10 bases between them. Germline V gives CDR1 MNHNS, CDR2 SASEGT. CDR3 in DNA: TGTGCCAGCAACTCGCGGAGCTCCTACAATGAGCAGTTCTTC. The encoded protein is CASNSRSSYNEQFF.

In this sample, this clonotype turned up once. The J gene is TRBJ2-7, the V gene TRBV27; D is unresolved. The CDR3 length is 13 residues. From germline, CDR1 is MNHEY and CDR2 SMNVEV (reference sequence). The V and J ends lost 6 bases and 6 bases respectively, with 15 bases between them. CDR3 residues: CASSELSLSEQYF. In nucleotides, the CDR3 is TGTGCCAGCAGCGAGCTAAGCCTTAGCGAGCAGTACTTC.

V and J are TRBV12-3 or TRBV12-4 and TRBJ2-3; tentatively, D is TRBD2 (5 bases). The CDR3 spans 14 residues. Trimming removed 4 bases from V and 2 bases from J, with 10 bases in between. Here the CDR3 reads CASSYGLYTDTQYF. In DNA, the CDR3 is TGTGCCAGCAGTTATGGACTGTACACAGATACGCAGTATTTT.

This clonotype was seen a few times. The chain combines TRBV7-6 with TRBJ2-1; TRBD1 aligns across 8 bases. Germline V gives CDR1 SGHVS, CDR2 FNYEAQ. Losses at the gene ends were 3 bases for V and 0 bases for J; bases not matched to a gene: 7. The CDR3 is 17 residues long. CDR3 bases: TGTGCCAGCAGCTTGACCCGACAGGGGAGCTCCTACAATGAGCAGTTCTTC. This translates into CASSLTRQGSSYNEQFF.

CDR3 in amino acids: CASSSARPRLTSTDTQYF. For the CDR3, the DNA is TGTGCCAGCAGCTCCGCCAGGCCCCGTTTGACTAGCACAGATACGCAGTATTTT. The chain couples TRBV7-8 to TRBJ2-3; D gene uncertain. The CDR3 contains 18 residues. The ends were cut back, 4 bases at V and 0 bases at J, with 20 bases in the middle. The germline V gene has CDR1 SGHVS and CDR2 FQNEAQ.

The chain carries TRBV18 and TRBJ1-2; maybe TRBD1 (6 bases). The germline gives CDR1 KGHSH, CDR2 LQKENI. There are 15 residues in the CDR3. V lost 6 bases and J 3 bases, leaving 17 bases between the germline ends. Written as DNA, the CDR3 is TGTGCCAGCTCTCCTACAGGGAGGGCCGACTATGGCTACACCTTC. Translating gives CASSPTGRADYGYTF.

The V call is TRBV4-1, the J call TRBJ2-1; D is unclear. This CDR3 has 13 residues. Trimming shortened V by 3 bases and J by 6 bases, and 9 bases separated the two germline ends. Germline V lookup: CDR1 MGHRA, CDR2 YSYEKL. CDR3 in amino acids: CASSQVPINEQFF. CDR3 coding DNA: TGCGCCAGCAGCCAGGTACCCATCAATGAGCAGTTCTTC.

The chain couples TRBV25-1 to TRBJ2-5; D may match TRBD1 or TRBD2 (5 bases each). From germline, CDR1 is MGHDK and CDR2 SYGVNS. The CDR3 is 15 amino acids. Trimming pared 4 bases from V and 5 bases from J, leaving 17 bases between. CDR3 sequence: CASSVGTTAGETQYF. CDR3 DNA: TGTGCCAGCAGTGTCGGGACCACGGCAGGGGAGACCCAGTACTTC.